This T cell receptor (beta chain) is drawn from a study of blood T cell repertoires in COVID-19 (dated by TCRdb to about 2020). Some background on the complete study: Samples covering the acute and convalescent phases of COVID-19 were provided by collaborators in the United States, Italy and Spain. The material from the prospective study consisted of cDNA or gDNA derived from T cells, B-cell-depleted T cells, or PBMCs. Deeply sampled blood TCRbeta repertoires from subjects exposed to, actively infected with, or recovered from COVID-19 were included in the dataset. A freely available public database, intended as a resource for researchers studying the immune response to SARS-CoV-2, is where the repertoires were released. Samples came from the ongoing ImmuneRACE study (first 160 participants) plus 1,254 subjects from 6 global collaborators. Sample metadata almost always included a de-identified subject ID, COVID-19 status, age in years and sex. HLA class I and class II types, where available, came from metadata supplied by the sample provider rather than from assay-based typing. The paper as a whole reports these results and caveats: How much clinical and demographic metadata was included differed by source and by participant, and the metadata was provided uncurated.

A note on this clone: Its target antigen remains unknown. No much larger clone exists at a distance of one base, and base qualities are not known.

Collaborating institutions collected whole blood in K2EDTA tubes following their own protocols. For TCRbeta analysis, collaborators shipped samples in one of three forms: frozen whole blood, isolated PBMCs, or DNA extracted from either of those sample types. The immunoSEQ Assay, a bias-controlled multiplex PCR, was used to amplify TCRbeta CDR3 regions from genomic DNA. The source study handled its data this way. Nucleated cell counts per sample were estimated from amplification of reference gene primers within the assay. To quantify the absolute abundance of each unique TCRbeta CDR3 rearrangement, sequence reads were collapsed and filtered. Productive Simpson clonality was computed per sample as the square root of Simpson's diversity index over productive rearrangements. TCRdb took over this immuneACCESS table, retaining in-frame rearrangements with V and J assigned. Such tables are incomplete; in checked studies, under half of the missing clones stem from an unresolved V gene, and the remainder is unexplained. V, J and clone size reflect that table, while D and trimming were determined from the DNA. The sample contains approximately 180,000 clones, 80% to 90% of them found a single time. The leading ten clones occupy around 1.5% of the sample.

Sequenced material: peripheral blood. The TCR originated in a woman in her forties or fifties with acute or convalescent COVID-19.

The DNA sequence reads TGTGCCAGCAGTACTAGCGGGAGTTACAATGAGCAGTTCTTC. It translates as CASSTSGSYNEQFF. The sequence joins TRBV27 to TRBJ2-1; the junction holds 11 bases that match TRBD2. Trimmed from V: 5 bases; trimmed from J: 4 bases; junction bases lacking a gene match: 1. The CDR3 runs 14 residues from the cysteine to the phenylalanine. The only DNA kept is the CDR3, 42 bases in frame from the first base. CDR1 is given as MNHEY and CDR2 as SMNVEV, both from the germline V gene (reference sequence).